Below, one T cell receptor beta chain is given with its context. The data originate from a study of blood T cell repertoires in COVID-19. Background on the study: The samples span acute and convalescent COVID-19 from the United States, Italy and Spain. In each case, the material was cDNA or gDNA derived from T cells, B-cell-depleted T cells, or PBMCs.

Original processing methods: Amplification of reference gene primers provided the estimated nucleated cell counts. Some clones are missing from TCRdb's copy, which holds only in-frame ones; the method was immunoSEQ multiplex PCR. V and J calls and clone size are given by that table; D and trimming were obtained from the DNA. There are approximately 52,000 clones in the sample; 75% to 95% occur only once, and roughly 6% lies in the top ten. The CDR3 length is 15 residues. V lost 7 bases, J lost 0 bases, and 13 bases lay in between. Germline V CDR1 and CDR2: LGHNA, YNFKEQ. The rearrangement uses TRBV4-2 and TRBJ1-5; D uncertain. Source material: peripheral blood. The sequence was collected from a man aged 45-60 years with active COVID-19. CDR3 residues: CASNEYDNSNQPQHF. The DNA for the CDR3 is TGTGCCAGCAATGAATACGACAATAGCAATCAGCCCCAGCATTTT.